The 10 T cell receptor beta chains reported below all come from one sample, sequenced in a study of T cell responses to AZD1222 COVID-19 vaccine (dated by TCRdb to the early 2020s). Library prep was done by the immunoSEQ multiplex PCR assay. The table comes from immuneACCESS by way of TCRdb, which keeps in-frame sequences with V and J called. Part of the clones is missing from these tables; in studies checked, under half for an unresolved V gene and the rest for unknown reasons. The sample includes more than 85,000 clones, with 85% to 90% observed a single time. The biggest ten clones account for roughly 9.2% of the sample. Reading the label with the study, this specimen's time point is: baseline before first vaccination. The source material was peripheral blood, sampled on day 0 of AZD1222 vaccination. These receptors originate from an adult in good health.

This rearrangement joins TRBV28 to TRBJ2-3; 8 bases line up with TRBD2. The CDR3 contains 17 residues. V shed 3 bases, J shed 1 base, and the junction held 9 bases outside the gene matches. The V gene's germline CDR1 is MDHEN and CDR2 SYDVKM. The CDR3 DNA reads as TGTGCCAGCAGTTTGTACGGGAGGGCCAAAGGCACAGATACGCAGTATTTT. It encodes CASSLYGRAKGTDTQYF.

The chain links TRBV24-1 to TRBJ2-3; D is uncertain. The V gene's germline CDR1 is KGHDR and CDR2 SFDVKD. The CDR3 runs to 15 residues. Trimming cost V 3 bases and J 3 bases, with 12 bases left between them. CDR3 in amino acids: CATSDPKSQTDTQYF. In DNA form, the CDR3 reads TGTGCCACCAGTGATCCAAAGTCCCAGACAGATACGCAGTATTTT.

The gene calls are TRBV20-1 and TRBJ2-7; 7 bases align to TRBD1. CDR1 and CDR2 from the germline V gene are DFQATT and SNEGSKA (reference sequence). J was trimmed by 7 bases and V by 7 bases; bases with no gene match: 7. The CDR3 sequence is 11 residues long. CDR3 nucleotide sequence: TGCAGTGGCGACAGGGTGGAAGAGCAGTACTTC. Its protein is CSGDRVEEQYF.

This rearrangement joins TRBV6-5 to TRBJ2-3; 12 nucleotides line up with TRBD2. Germline V gene lookup returns CDR1 MNHEY and CDR2 SVGAGI. This CDR3 has 15 residues. Trimming took 7 bases from V and 2 from J; bases not matched to a gene: 4. The CDR3, as DNA: TGTGCCAGCAACGGACTAGCGGGGCCCACAGATACGCAGTATTTT. Its protein is CASNGLAGPTDTQYF.

The rearrangement joins TRBV5-4 to TRBJ1-1; the match to TRBD1 covers 9 bases. Germline-derived CDR1 and CDR2 are SGHNT and YYREEE (reference sequence). With 4 bases clipped from V and 5 bases from J, the junction kept 9 bases outside the gene matches. CDR3 length equals 15 residues. CDR3 region: CASSPGGDRDTEAFF. CDR3 nucleotide sequence: TGTGCCAGCAGCCCGGGGGGGGACAGGGATACTGAAGCTTTCTTT.

The chain couples TRBV7-9 to TRBJ1-2; no definite D call. Trimming stripped 5 bases from V and 4 bases from J, with 14 bases between. Germline CDR1 is SEHNR and CDR2 is FQNEAQ (reference sequence). The CDR3 loop spans 14 amino acids. The CDR3 region is CASSLDSFPYGYTF. The CDR3, as DNA: TGTGCCAGCAGCCTAGACTCCTTCCCCTATGGCTACACCTTC.

This chain connects TRBV7-9 to TRBJ1-1; D gene uncertain. This CDR3 region has 11 residues. Germline V gives CDR1 SEHNR, CDR2 FQNEAQ (reference sequence). V was clipped by 0 bases and J by 11 bases, with 7 bases between them. The CDR3 reads CASSLAGGAFF. In DNA, the CDR3 is TGTGCCAGCAGCTTAGCTGGAGGCGCTTTCTTT. The full variable domain, completed using reference TRBV7-9 and TRBJ1-1, is DTGVSQNPRHKITKRGQNVTFRCDPISEHNRLYWYRQTLGQGPEFLTYFQNEAQLEKSRLLSDRFSAERPKGSFSTLEIQRTEQGDSAMYLCASSLAGGAFFGQGTRLTVV.

This chain joins TRBV24-1 and TRBJ2-7; 11 bases line up with TRBD2. Germline V gene data show CDR1 as KGHDR and CDR2 as SFDVKD. J lost 2 bases, V lost 4 bases, and 6 bases had no gene match. This CDR3 is 16 amino acids long. CDR3 coding DNA: TGTGCCACCAGTGACTTCGGGACTAGCGGCACCTACGAGCAGTACTTC. Protein product: CATSDFGTSGTYEQYF.

The chain links TRBV4-1 to TRBJ1-6; D perhaps matches TRBD1 (6 bases). V was pared by 1 base and J by 9 bases, with 10 bases between. From germline, CDR1 is MGHRA and CDR2 YSYEKL. CDR3 length equals 14 residues. The CDR3 reads CASSQVRGGSPLHF. CDR3 nucleotides: TGCGCCAGCAGCCAAGTCAGGGGTGGTTCACCCCTCCACTTT.

V usage is TRBV9 and J usage is TRBJ1-1, with TRBD1 identical over 8 bases. J lost 5 bases, V lost 2 bases, and 8 bases had no gene match. Germline-derived CDR1 and CDR2 are SGDLS and YYNGEE. The CDR3 loop spans 15 amino acids. The CDR3 loop reads CASSVDLQGGTEAFF. The CDR3 region has the DNA TGTGCCAGCAGCGTCGACCTACAGGGGGGAACTGAAGCTTTCTTT.